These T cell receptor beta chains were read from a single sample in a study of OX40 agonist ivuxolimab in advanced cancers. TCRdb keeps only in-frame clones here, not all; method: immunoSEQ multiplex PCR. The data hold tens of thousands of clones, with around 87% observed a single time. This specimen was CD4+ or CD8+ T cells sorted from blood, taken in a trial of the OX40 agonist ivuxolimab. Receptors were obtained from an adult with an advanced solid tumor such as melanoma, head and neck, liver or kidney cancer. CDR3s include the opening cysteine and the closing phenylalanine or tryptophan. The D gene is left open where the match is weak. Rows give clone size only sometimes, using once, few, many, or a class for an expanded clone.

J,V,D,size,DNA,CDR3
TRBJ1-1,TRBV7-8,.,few,TGTGCCAGCAGCTTAGGGCAGGGTCCTGAAGCTTTCTTT,CASSLGQGPEAFF
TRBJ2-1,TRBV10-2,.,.,TGCGCCAGCAGTGTTCTGGGCGGGGCTTACAATGAGCAGTTCTTC,CASSVLGGAYNEQFF
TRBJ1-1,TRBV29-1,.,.,TGCAGCGGCAGCTCCACATTGAACACTGAAGCTTTCTTT,CSGSSTLNTEAFF
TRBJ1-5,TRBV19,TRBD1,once,TGTGCCAGTAGTATAGTGGGACAGAATCAGCCCCAGCATTTT,CASSIVGQNQPQHF
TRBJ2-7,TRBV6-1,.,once,TGTGCCAGCAGCGAATACCGAAAGGGCTACGAGCAGTACTTC,CASSEYRKGYEQYF
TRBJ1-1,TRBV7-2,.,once,TGTGCCAGCAGCTCCCAGTTGAACACTGAAGCTTTCTTT,CASSSQLNTEAFF
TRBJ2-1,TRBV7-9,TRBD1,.,TGTGCCAGCAGATTGGACAGGAGCTCCTACAATGAGCAGTTCTTC,CASRLDRSSYNEQFF
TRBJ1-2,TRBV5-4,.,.,TGTGCCAGCAGCAGGGACCTCTATGGCTACACCTTC,CASSRDLYGYTF
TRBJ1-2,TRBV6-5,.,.,TGTGCCAGCAGTTACACCGTGACGGGCAGCTATGGCTACACCTTC,CASSYTVTGSYGYTF
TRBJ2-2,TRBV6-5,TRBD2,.,TGTGCCAGCTTGAGAGTAGCGGGGGCGCCCGGGGAGCTGTTTTTT,CASLRVAGAPGELFF
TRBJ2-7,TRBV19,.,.,TGTGCCAGTAGTATAACAACCCTGTACGAGCAGTACTTC,CASSITTLYEQYF
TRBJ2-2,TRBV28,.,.,TGTGCCAGCAGTTTATTGGGGAGAAACACCGGGGAGCTGTTTTTT,CASSLLGRNTGELFF
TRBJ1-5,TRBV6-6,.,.,TGTGCCAGCAGTTACTCATCGGACGGGCCCCAGCATTTT,CASSYSSDGPQHF
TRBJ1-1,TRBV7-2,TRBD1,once,TGTGCCAGCAGCCCAGGACAGGGGGGGTATCGTGAAGCTTTCTTT,CASSPGQGGYREAFF
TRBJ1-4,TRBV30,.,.,TGTGCCTGGGCGCTGGGGCAGGGGAATGAAAAACTGTTTTTT,CAWALGQGNEKLFF
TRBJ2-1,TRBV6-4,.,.,TGTGCCAGCACACGTGGGCAGACCAACAATGAGCAGTTCTTC,CASTRGQTNNEQFF
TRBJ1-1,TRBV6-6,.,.,TGTGCCAGCAGACCCGGCGGGGTTGGGACTGAAGCTTTCTTT,CASRPGGVGTEAFF
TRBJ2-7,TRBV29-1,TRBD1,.,TGCAGCGTTGAAGCAAAGCAGGGGACAGGATCCTACGAGCAGTACTTC,CSVEAKQGTGSYEQYF
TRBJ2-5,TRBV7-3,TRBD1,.,TGTGCCAGCAGCTTAAGGACAGGGGAGGGAGAGACCCAGTACTTC,CASSLRTGEGETQYF
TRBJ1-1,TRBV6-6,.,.,TGTGCCAGCAGTTACTCGCCCAGGGAGGGCACTGAAGCTTTCTTT,CASSYSPREGTEAFF
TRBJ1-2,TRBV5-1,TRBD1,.,TGCGCCAGCAGCTTTGCCGGGACAGGGGGCGCTGGCTACACCTTC,CASSFAGTGGAGYTF
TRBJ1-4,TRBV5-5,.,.,TGTGCCAGCGGGACGGGCTATAATGAAAAACTGTTTTTT,CASGTGYNEKLFF
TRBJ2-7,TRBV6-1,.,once,TGTGCCAGCAGTGACGCCTCGGGGGGCGCGTCCGAGCAGTACTTC,CASSDASGGASEQYF
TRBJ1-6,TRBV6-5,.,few,TGTGCCAGCAGTTACCGAAGGAATTATTCACCCCTCCACTTT,CASSYRRNYSPLHF
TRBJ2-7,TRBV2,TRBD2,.,TGTGCCAGCAGTCTGACTAGCGGGAGTGTCTACGAGCAGTACTTC,CASSLTSGSVYEQYF